This T cell receptor (beta chain) originates from a study of blood T cell repertoires in COVID-19. Across the study: The cDNA or gDNA used as material had been derived from T cells, B-cell-depleted T cells, or PBMCs.

The CDR3 has 14 residues. Trimming removed 2 bases from V and 5 bases from J, with 12 bases in between. The germline V gene encodes CDR1 LGHDT and CDR2 YNNKEL (reference sequence). Per the study methods: How many nucleated cells were present was estimated from reference gene primer amplification. TCRdb's table, derived via immunoSEQ multiplex PCR, lists solely in-frame clones and lacks some. V and J calls and clone size come straight from that table; D and trimming were deduced from the DNA. Of 220,000 or so clones listed, around 86% are singletons. Seattle's cohort entered during active infection and was followed longitudinally.

Sequencing was done on a sample of peripheral blood. The TCR was taken from a woman older than 75 with COVID-19, enrolled during active disease. The chain recombines TRBV3-1 (or the pseudogene TRBV3-2) with TRBJ1-1; TRBD1 might be the D (5 bases). CDR3 sequence (DNA): TGTGCCAGCAGCCAATCAGGGTTCGGGACTGAAGCTTTCTTT. Its protein is CASSQSGFGTEAFF.